A single sample is the source of the 28 T cell receptor beta chains below, sequenced in a study of T cells after yellow fever vaccination. One entry per CDR3 protein, called by TCRdb with MiXCR from the 5' RACE reads. The sample has around 310,000 distinct CDR3 sequences, 8.7% seen once; the top ten hold around 17%. This material consisted of PBMCs, taken on the day of the first yellow fever vaccination. The receptors come from a man between 18 and 29 years old who received the YFV17D yellow fever vaccine.

This clonotype was seen a few times. The V and J genes are TRBV15 and TRBJ1-1; the D gene is possibly TRBD1 (5 bases). There are 14 residues in the CDR3. The germline V gene has CDR1 LNHNV and CDR2 YYDKDF (reference sequence). V lost 0 bases and J 4 bases, leaving 9 bases between the germline ends. The CDR3 coding sequence is TGTGCCACCAGCAGAGATGGGGGGGGCACTGAAGCTTTCTTT. It encodes CATSRDGGGTEAFF.

This clonotype was observed at least ten times. The chain recombines TRBV7-9 with TRBJ2-1; TRBD2 matches 8 bases. CDR1 is SEHNR and CDR2 is FQNEAQ in the germline V gene (reference sequence). The V and J ends lost 6 bases and 6 bases, in that order; junction bases with no gene match: 10. The CDR3 loop spans 15 amino acids. This CDR3 reads CASSSTSGYSNEQFF. CDR3 coding DNA: TGTGCCAGCAGTTCTACTAGCGGATATTCCAATGAGCAGTTCTTC.

This chain's CDR3 is CASSPLGVTGELFF. In nucleotides, the CDR3 is TGTGCCAGCAGCCCCCTCGGGGTTACCGGGGAGCTGTTTTTT. The V call is TRBV11-2, the J call TRBJ2-2, with D tentatively TRBD2 (5 bases). Trimming stripped 5 bases from V and 5 bases from J, with 12 bases between. The CDR3 runs to 14 residues. From germline, CDR1 is SGHAT and CDR2 FQNNGV.

V gene TRBV20-1 combines with J gene TRBJ1-5; 8 bases align to TRBD1. The length of the CDR3 is 15 residues. Germline loops: CDR1 DFQATT, CDR2 SNEGSKA (reference sequence). V gave up 6 bases and J gave up 4 bases; unmatched junction bases: 11. DNA for the CDR3: TGCAGTGCATGGGCCGGGACAGGTGGAAATCAGCCCCAGCATTTT. Protein sequence: CSAWAGTGGNQPQHF.

This clonotype was detected many times. The chain joins TRBV5-5 to TRBJ2-7, with D possibly matching TRBD1 (5 bases). V lost 2 bases, J lost 5 bases, and 8 bases lay in between. CDR1 and CDR2 from the germline V gene are SGHKS and YYEKEE (reference sequence). There are 12 residues in the CDR3. DNA of the CDR3: TGTGCCAGCAGCTTTTGGGGCGACGAGCAGTACTTC. Residues: CASSFWGDEQYF.

The rearrangement links TRBV20-1 to TRBJ1-2, with D possibly being TRBD1 (6 bases). The germline CDR1 and CDR2 sequences are DFQATT and SNEGSKA (reference sequence). Trimming pared 1 base from V and 2 bases from J, leaving 17 bases between. This CDR3 region has 16 residues. CDR3 sequence reads: CSARGGQQSENYGYTF. The DNA for the CDR3 is TGCAGTGCTAGAGGGGGACAACAGTCTGAAAACTATGGCTACACCTTC.

A few counts support this clonotype. The chain carries TRBV7-9 and TRBJ1-1; D uncertain. V lost 5 bases and J 8 bases, leaving 21 bases between the germline ends. The CDR3 covers 15 residues. Germline CDR1 SEHNR, CDR2 FQNEAQ (reference sequence). The DNA of the CDR3 is TGTGCCAGCAGCAGACTACACCTGAAGGGAGGGGAAGCTTTCTTT. Amino acids: CASSRLHLKGGEAFF.

The chain couples TRBV9 to TRBJ1-1, with 8 bases fitting TRBD1. Germline values: CDR1 SGDLS, CDR2 YYNGEE. The CDR3 is 13 residues long. V lost 3 bases, J lost 8 bases, and 6 bases stayed unmatched. The CDR3 protein is CASSGTGTREAFF. CDR3 sequence (DNA): TGTGCCAGCAGCGGGACAGGGACTAGAGAAGCTTTCTTT.

The V and J genes are TRBV12-3 or TRBV12-4 and TRBJ2-7; no definite D call. V was cut by 3 bases and J by 3 bases, with 12 bases left in between. The CDR3 length is 14 residues. CDR3 protein: CASSFKAEFYEQYV. Here the CDR3 DNA reads TGTGCCAGCAGTTTTAAGGCAGAATTCTACGAGCAGTACGTC.

There are a few counts of this clonotype. The gene calls are TRBV6-4 and TRBJ2-1; weak D call: TRBD2 (5 bases). This CDR3 comprises 13 residues. Deletions cut 5 bases from V and 7 bases from J, with 12 bases between. Germline CDR1 reads MRHNA; CDR2 reads SNTAGT. CDR3 nucleotides: TGTGCCAGCAGTACCGAAGAGGGTAATGAGCAGTTCTTC. Its protein product is CASSTEEGNEQFF.

This clonotype was counted between two and nine times. In DNA form, the CDR3 reads TGTGCCAGCAGTGGGTCGGGGGAAGAGACCCAGTACTTC. Translating it yields CASSGSGEETQYF. This chain joins TRBV6-2 or TRBV6-3 and TRBJ2-5; a possible D gene is TRBD2 (6 bases). This CDR3 has 13 amino acids. Germline V gene lookup returns CDR1 MNHEY and CDR2 SVGEGT. V was shortened by 5 bases and J by 3 bases, with 10 bases between the two germline ends.

The chain uses TRBV7-8 and TRBJ1-2, with D tentatively TRBD1 (5 bases). Trimming shortened V by 1 base and J by 6 bases, and 15 bases separated the two germline ends. Germline V gene sequence: CDR1 SGHVS, CDR2 FQNEAQ. The CDR3 totals 15 residues. Here the CDR3 reads CASSLGTASGHGYTF. CDR3 coding DNA: TGTGCCAGCAGCTTAGGAACAGCATCGGGGCATGGCTACACCTTC.

This clonotype turned up a few times. The chain couples TRBV5-5 to TRBJ2-7; D not certain. The V and J ends lost 1 base and 0 bases respectively, with 8 bases between them. CDR1 and CDR2 (germline): SGHKS, YYEKEE (reference sequence). This CDR3 spans 14 amino acids. The CDR3 DNA is TGTGCCAGCAGCTTGCTGCCGAGCTCCTACGAGCAGTACGTC. It translates to CASSLLPSSYEQYV.

The chain recombines TRBV20-1 with TRBJ1-2, with 9 bases that match TRBD1. V lost 8 bases, J lost 3 bases, and 13 bases stayed unmatched. CDR1 and CDR2 (germline): DFQATT, SNEGSKA (reference sequence). The CDR3 loop spans 15 amino acids. This CDR3 reads CSKRDRACQDYGYTF. DNA for the CDR3: TGCAGTAAACGGGACAGGGCATGCCAGGACTATGGCTACACCTTC.

This clonotype appeared a few times. CDR3 sequence (DNA): TGTGCCAGCAGGGGAGGGATGACTGAAGCTTTCTTT. Translating it yields CASRGGMTEAFF. The genes are TRBV5-4 and TRBJ1-1; D is unclear. This CDR3 region has 12 residues. Trimming cost V 5 bases and J 5 bases, with 10 bases left between them. Germline CDR1 is SGHNT and CDR2 is YYREEE (reference sequence).

In nucleotides, the CDR3 is TGTGCCAGCTCACCACCCTTATGGGACAGAATCACCGGGGAGCTGTTTTTT. Its translation: CASSPPLWDRITGELFF. J is TRBJ2-2 and V is TRBV18; TRBD1 agrees at 7 bases. V was clipped by 0 bases and J by 4 bases; unmatched bases: 8. The CDR3 is 17 amino acids. Germline CDR1 reads KGHSH; CDR2 reads LQKENI.

In its sample, this clonotype was seen many times. The rearrangement uses TRBV11-3 and TRBJ2-1; D is perhaps TRBD2 (6 bases). With 0 bases removed from V and 0 bases from J, the gap between germline ends came to 6 bases. Germline CDR1 and CDR2: SGHNT and YENEEA. The CDR3 runs to 15 residues. The CDR3 here is CASSLDGGSYNEQFF. The CDR3 DNA follows: TGTGCCAGCAGCTTAGACGGGGGCTCCTACAATGAGCAGTTCTTC.

This chain connects TRBV7-9 to TRBJ1-4; D uncertain. V dropped 4 bases and J dropped 6 bases, with 18 bases sitting between them. Germline V gene sequence: CDR1 SEHNR, CDR2 FQNEAQ (reference sequence). This CDR3 comprises 16 residues. For the CDR3, the DNA is TGTGCCAGCAGCTCCCGCCTGGCGGGGTTCGATGAAAAACTGTTTTTT. Encoded protein: CASSSRLAGFDEKLFF. Filled out from reference TRBV7-9 and TRBJ1-4, the complete variable domain reads DTGVSQNPRHKITKRGQNVTFRCDPISEHNRLYWYRQTLGQGPEFLTYFQNEAQLEKSRLLSDRFSAERPKGSFSTLEIQRTEQGDSAMYLCASSSRLAGFDEKLFFGSGTQLSVL.

The rearrangement joins TRBV6-5 to TRBJ2-7; the D gene could be TRBD1 or TRBD2 (5 bases each). Germline lookup yields CDR1 MNHEY and CDR2 SVGAGI. CDR3 length equals 14 residues. V was cut by 2 bases and J by 2 bases, with 10 bases left in between. DNA for the CDR3: TGTGCCAGCAGTTACGGGACGGAGACCTACGAGCAGTACGTC. Its protein is CASSYGTETYEQYV.

This chain connects TRBV14 to TRBJ2-1; D call uncertain. Germline V gives CDR1 SGHDN, CDR2 FVKESK. The CDR3 runs to 12 residues. V was clipped by 4 bases and J by 10 bases, with 11 bases between them. CDR3 protein: CASSLENGEQFF. In nucleotides, the CDR3 is TGTGCCAGCAGCCTAGAGAACGGGGAGCAGTTCTTC.

This clonotype has more than one count but fewer than ten. V is TRBV4-1 and J is TRBJ1-5; D might be TRBD1 (6 bases). CDR3 length: 16 amino acids. V dropped 6 bases and J dropped 6 bases, with 21 bases sitting between them. Germline V CDR1 and CDR2: MGHRA, YSYEKL. CDR3 protein: CASSQPTQGRGQPQHF. CDR3 sequence (DNA): TGCGCCAGCAGTCAACCCACCCAGGGGAGAGGTCAGCCCCAGCATTTT.

The rearrangement links TRBV20-1 to TRBJ2-3; no firm D call. CDR3 length: 12 amino acids. Deletions cut 4 bases from V and 4 bases from J, with 9 bases between. Germline V lookup: CDR1 DFQATT, CDR2 SNEGSKA (reference sequence). The CDR3 nucleotides read TGCAGTGCTAAAGATCCCGCAGATACGCAGTATTTT. Its translation: CSAKDPADTQYF.

As DNA, the CDR3 is TGTGCCAGCAGTCCGCCGGGACTAAAGGGAAAACTGTTTTTT. Translation gives CASSPPGLKGKLFF. The chain has TRBV28 and TRBJ1-4, with D maybe TRBD1 (5 bases). The V gene lost 5 bases and the J gene lost 10 bases, with 17 bases spanning the gap. Germline CDR1 is MDHEN and CDR2 is SYDVKM. CDR3 length: 14 amino acids. Drawing the rest from reference TRBV28 and TRBJ1-4, the complete variable domain is DVKVTQSSRYLVKRTGEKVFLECVQDMDHENMFWYRQDPGLGLRLIYFSYDVKMKEKGDIPEGYSVSREKKERFSLILESASTNQTSMYLCASSPPGLKGKLFFGSGTQLSVL.

This clonotype came up a few times. V usage is TRBV20-1 and J usage is TRBJ2-7; D perhaps matches TRBD1 (5 bases). Germline CDR1 DFQATT, CDR2 SNEGSKA (reference sequence). This CDR3 contains 15 residues. V was trimmed by 0 bases and J by 9 bases, leaving 21 bases between them. CDR3 sequence reads: CSARDPWGDPGLQYF. The CDR3 nucleotides are TGCAGTGCTAGAGATCCATGGGGCGACCCGGGTCTGCAGTACTTC.

The table lists this clonotype with many counts. The chain recombines TRBV12-3 or TRBV12-4 with TRBJ2-7; tentatively, D is TRBD1 (5 bases). The CDR3 totals 13 residues. V shed 6 bases and J shed 4 bases, with 13 bases lying between them. Here the CDR3 reads CASSQLTGYEQYF. In nucleotides, the CDR3 is TGTGCCAGCAGCCAACTTACAGGTTACGAGCAGTACTTC.

The chain recombines TRBV19 with TRBJ2-3, with D perhaps being TRBD1 or TRBD2 (6 bases each). The germline gives CDR1 LNHDA, CDR2 SQIVND (reference sequence). CDR3 length equals 15 residues. Between the trimmed V and J ends, which lost 4 bases and 3 bases, there was a span of 14 bases. CDR3 DNA sequence: TGTGCCAGTAGTACCGGGGGCCTAGCGACAGATACGCAGTATTTT. This translates into CASSTGGLATDTQYF.

This clonotype was counted a few times. The chain links TRBV12-5 to TRBJ2-7; the match to TRBD1 covers 11 bases. Germline CDR1 LGHNT, CDR2 FRNRAP. This CDR3 region has 15 residues. Germline trimming cut 0 bases from V and 6 bases from J; bases unmatched to any gene: 4. The CDR3 DNA reads as TGTGCTAGTGGTTTGGTCCGGACAGGGGGCTTCGAGCAGTACTTC. This translates into CASGLVRTGGFEQYF.

The chain links TRBV5-1 to TRBJ2-2; 10 bases are shared with TRBD2. The CDR3 sequence is 17 residues long. From germline, CDR1 is SGHRS and CDR2 YFSETQ. V lost 4 bases and J lost 2; bases outside the gene matches: 8. CDR3 loop: CASSVLAGTLNTGELFF. The CDR3 DNA is TGCGCCAGCAGCGTACTAGCGGGGACCCTTAACACCGGGGAGCTGTTTTTT.